This TCR beta chain appears in the sequencing data of a study of T cell repertoires in ileal Crohn's disease. Study at large: Median disease duration was approximately 8 years; less than 45% smoked at surgery. Operated complications were stricturing disease (61%) and penetrating disease (roughly 39%). Regarding the study as a whole: All patients with clonality above 26.8% had endoscopic recurrence.

Some clones are missing from TCRdb's copy, which holds only in-frame ones; the method was immunoSEQ multiplex PCR. The sample carries about 4,700 clones, more than 75% recorded once. About this clone itself: Its matching antigen is unknown.

V was pared by 0 bases and J by 2 bases, with 4 bases of the junction left unmatched. The germline CDR1 and CDR2 sequences are SGDLS and YYNGEE. The CDR3 runs 16 residues. Source material: ileal tissue. The sequence derives from an adult with Crohn's disease. This chain links TRBV9 with TRBJ1-2; 10 bases are shared with TRBD1. CDR3 region: CASSVGSGQGNYGYTF. The CDR3 bases are TGTGCCAGCAGCGTAGGATCGGGACAGGGGAACTATGGCTACACCTTC. Using reference TRBV9 and TRBJ1-2 for the parts outside the CDR3, the full variable domain is DSGVTQTPKHLITATGQRVTLRCSPRSGDLSVYWYQQSLDQGLQFLIQYYNGEERAKGNILERFSAQQFPDLHSELNLSSLELGDSALYFCASSVGSGQGNYGYTFGSGTRLTVV.